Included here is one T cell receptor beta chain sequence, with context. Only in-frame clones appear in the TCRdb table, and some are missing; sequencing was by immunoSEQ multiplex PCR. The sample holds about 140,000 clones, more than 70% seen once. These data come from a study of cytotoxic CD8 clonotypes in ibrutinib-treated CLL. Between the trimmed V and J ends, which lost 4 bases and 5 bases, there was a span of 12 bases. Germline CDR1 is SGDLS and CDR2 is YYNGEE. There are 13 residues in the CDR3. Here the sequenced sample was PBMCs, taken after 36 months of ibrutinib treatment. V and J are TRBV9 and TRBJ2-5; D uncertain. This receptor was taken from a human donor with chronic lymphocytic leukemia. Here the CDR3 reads CASSPFPRETQYF. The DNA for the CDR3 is TGTGCCAGCAGCCCCTTCCCACGCGAGACCCAGTACTTC.